Following are 32 T cell receptor beta chains from one sample sequenced in a study of cytomegalovirus exposure and HLA in healthy donors. Primers included in the PCR were 60 Vbeta and 13 Jbeta primers. TCRdb keeps only in-frame clones here, not all; method: immunoSEQ multiplex PCR. The table has 150,000 to 200,000 clones, approximately 70% seen once. The sample consisted of PBMCs. These receptors all stem from a man aged 35-49 years in good health and CMV-seropositive.

The V gene is TRBV20-1, the J gene TRBJ1-2; 8 nucleotides agree with TRBD1. This CDR3 has 11 residues. Germline assignment: CDR1 DFQATT and CDR2 SNEGSKA (reference sequence). The junction had 2 bases not matched to a gene; V was cut back by 6 bases and J by 5 bases. The CDR3 is CSATGVYGYTF. The CDR3 DNA reads TGCAGTGCGACAGGGGTTTATGGCTACACCTTC.

The V gene is TRBV7-6, the J gene TRBJ1-2; 8 nucleotides align to TRBD1. The junction had 13 bases not matched to a gene; V was cut back by 10 bases and J by 6 bases. This CDR3 contains 14 residues. Per germline, CDR1 SGHVS and CDR2 FNYEAQ. The CDR3 loop reads CATGGRTGTDGYTF. CDR3 DNA sequence: TGTGCCACGGGGGGCCGGACAGGGACAGATGGCTACACCTTC.

This sequence joins TRBV27 and TRBJ1-2, with D maybe TRBD1 (5 bases). There are 14 residues in the CDR3. V was shortened by 0 bases and J by 4 bases, with 9 bases between the two germline ends. The germline V gene has CDR1 MNHEY and CDR2 SMNVEV (reference sequence). CDR3 in amino acids: CASSLSRGSYGYTF. The DNA for the CDR3 is TGTGCCAGCAGTTTATCACGGGGGAGCTATGGCTACACCTTC.

This chain links TRBV4-3 with TRBJ2-5; D perhaps matches TRBD2 (5 bases). The DNA end is more similar to TRBJ2-7, so the J call may be wrong. The CDR3 contains 14 residues. Germline V gene lookup returns CDR1 LGHNA and CDR2 YSLEER. As DNA, the CDR3 is TGCGCCAGCAGCCCAGATGGGGAGCGTAGCGAGCAGTACTTC. It codes for CASSPDGERSEQYF.

This clone was recorded a few times. The chain uses TRBV4-1 and TRBJ2-7, with D maybe TRBD2 (6 bases). V gave up 5 bases and J gave up 7 bases, with 18 bases separating them. Looked up from germline, CDR1 is MGHRA and CDR2 is YSYEKL. This CDR3 contains 14 residues. Here the CDR3 DNA reads TGCGCCAGCAGCAAACCCCCCCCCGGAGGGGAGCAGTACTTC. Its protein product is CASSKPPPGGEQYF.

The chain joins TRBV9 to TRBJ2-7; 7 nucleotides match TRBD1. J lost 0 bases, V lost 4 bases, and 4 bases had no gene match. Germline CDR1 is SGDLS and CDR2 is YYNGEE. The length of the CDR3 is 14 residues. The CDR3 DNA reads as TGTGCCAGCAGCATCGGGACAGTCTCCTACGAGCAGTACTTC. It specifies CASSIGTVSYEQYF.

This clone was counted only a few times. J is TRBJ1-1 and V is TRBV27; TRBD1 might be the D (6 bases). This CDR3 spans 14 amino acids. Germline loops: CDR1 MNHEY, CDR2 SMNVEV (reference sequence). Trimming shortened V by 3 bases and J by 2 bases, and 10 bases separated the two germline ends. CDR3 bases: TGTGCCAGCAGTTTTTCAGGGGCAAACACTGAAGCTTTCTTT. As protein: CASSFSGANTEAFF.

The gene calls are TRBV19 and TRBJ1-2; D remains unclear. The CDR3 has 15 amino acids. Between the trimmed V and J ends, which lost 2 bases and 2 bases, there was a span of 12 bases. CDR1 and CDR2 from the germline V gene are LNHDA and SQIVND (reference sequence). The DNA of the CDR3 is TGTGCCAGTAGTATAATAACCTCTCTAAACTATGGCTACACCTTC. Encoded protein: CASSIITSLNYGYTF.

This clone came up once. This chain uses TRBV5-5 with TRBJ1-4, with D uncertain. CDR1 is SGHKS, CDR2 YYEKEE, per germline (reference sequence). Trimming took off 2 bases at V and 0 bases at J, with 8 bases between the two ends. The CDR3 sequence is 15 residues long. The chain's CDR3 is CASSFPGTTNEKLFF. The CDR3 coding sequence is TGTGCCAGCAGCTTCCCAGGAACAACTAATGAAAAACTGTTTTTT.

In DNA, the CDR3 is TGTGCCAGCAGCCCGACTCTGAACACTGAAGCTTTCTTT. It encodes CASSPTLNTEAFF. The chain couples TRBV7-3 to TRBJ1-1; D is undetermined. The CDR3 consists of 13 residues. Germline V gives CDR1 SGHTA, CDR2 FQGTGA. Trimming cost V 5 bases and J 0 bases, with 7 bases left between them.

The chain has TRBV7-2 and TRBJ1-5, with TRBD1 matching over 9 bases. In germline, CDR1 is SGHTA, CDR2 FQGNSA. The ends lost 3 bases at V and 8 bases at J; junction bases unmatched: 8. The CDR3 has 15 residues. CDR3 nucleotides: TGTGCCAGCAGCTTCGACAGGGGGAGCCCGGAGCCCCAGCATTTT. Encoded protein: CASSFDRGSPEPQHF.

This chain links TRBV7-9 with TRBJ2-4, with D maybe TRBD2 (5 bases). Germline assignment: CDR1 SEHNR and CDR2 FQNEAQ (reference sequence). The CDR3 contains 15 residues. Deletions cut 5 bases from V and 4 bases from J, with 15 bases between. The CDR3 nucleotides read TGTGCCAGCAGCCAACACGGGGATCCGAAAAACATTCAGTACTTC. Amino acid sequence: CASSQHGDPKNIQYF.

Only a few counts were recorded for this clone. V usage is TRBV4-1 and J usage is TRBJ1-1, with D possibly TRBD1 on 6 matching bases. The V gene's germline CDR1 is MGHRA and CDR2 YSYEKL. With 0 bases removed from V and 5 bases from J, the gap between germline ends came to 13 bases. The CDR3 length is 15 residues. The DNA for the CDR3 is TGCGCCAGCAGCCAAGAAGGGGGAAGAGGAACTGAAGCTTTCTTT. As protein: CASSQEGGRGTEAFF.

The chain combines TRBV5-1 with TRBJ1-4; D gene unclear. The germline CDR1 and CDR2 sequences are SGHRS and YFSETQ. The CDR3 length is 14 residues. Trimming shortened V by 4 bases and J by 5 bases, and 12 bases separated the two germline ends. CDR3 in DNA: TGCGCCAGCAGCGACGTGGAGGGAAATGAAAAACTGTTTTTT. Protein sequence: CASSDVEGNEKLFF.

The rearrangement joins TRBV4-1 to TRBJ2-7, with 7 bases lining up with TRBD1. Germline loops: CDR1 MGHRA, CDR2 YSYEKL. The CDR3 length is 13 residues. Germline trimming cut 3 bases from V and 4 bases from J; bases unmatched to any gene: 3. CDR3 DNA sequence: TGCGCCAGCAGCCATTTACAGGGGTACGAGCAGTACTTC. It is translated as CASSHLQGYEQYF.

This clone was detected a few times. The V gene is TRBV4-3, the J gene TRBJ2-2; the match to TRBD1 covers 9 bases. Germline V gene data show CDR1 as LGHNA and CDR2 as YSLEER. Trimming removed 4 bases from V and 5 bases from J; junction bases left unmatched: 14. The CDR3 is 18 amino acids. CDR3 sequence (DNA): TGCGCCAGCAGCCGAGCGAACCCCGGGACAGGGTTTACCGGGGAGCTGTTTTTT. It is translated as CASSRANPGTGFTGELFF.

The V call is TRBV6-6, the J call TRBJ1-1; D might be TRBD1 (6 bases). The CDR3 contains 14 residues. V dropped 2 bases and J dropped 5 bases, with 12 bases sitting between them. Germline CDR1 reads MNHNY; CDR2 reads SVGAGI (reference sequence). The CDR3 sequence: CASSYGRGVTEAFF. In nucleotides, the CDR3 is TGTGCCAGCAGTTACGGCAGGGGAGTAACTGAAGCTTTCTTT.

DNA of the CDR3: TGTGCCAGTAGTCCGAAGACAGGCAGGCCCACGCCCCTCCACTTT. Translated, it gives CASSPKTGRPTPLHF. V gene TRBV19 combines with J gene TRBJ1-6; D is perhaps TRBD1 (6 bases). Trimming removed 5 bases at V and 13 bases at J, with 21 bases between. Germline V gene sequence: CDR1 LNHDA, CDR2 SQIVND (reference sequence). The CDR3 extends over 15 amino acids.

This chain uses TRBV7-2 with TRBJ1-2, with TRBD1 identical over 7 bases. The CDR3 totals 12 residues. Germline CDR1 reads SGHTA; CDR2 reads FQGNSA. Germline trimming cut 5 bases from V and 7 bases from J; bases unmatched to any gene: 4. CDR3 nucleotides: TGTGCCAGCAGCCTACGGACAGGTGGCTACACCTTC. Translation gives CASSLRTGGYTF. Full variable domain (rest looked up from reference TRBV7-2 and TRBJ1-2): GAGVSQSPSNKVTEKGKDVELRCDPISGHTALYWYRQSLGQGLEFLIYFQGNSAPDKSGLPSDRFSAERTGGSVSTLTIQRTQQEDSAVYLCASSLRTGGYTFGSGTRLTVV.

This chain links TRBV7-2 with TRBJ1-2, with 8 bases identical to TRBD1. The J segment lost 4 bases and the V segment lost 6 bases, leaving 4 bases of the junction unmatched. This CDR3 region has 13 residues. Germline V lookup: CDR1 SGHTA, CDR2 FQGNSA. This chain's CDR3 is CASRPGQGYGYTF. In nucleotides, the CDR3 is TGTGCCAGCAGACCTGGACAGGGCTATGGCTACACCTTC.

This clone was observed once. The chain links TRBV7-2 to TRBJ2-2, with TRBD2 identical over 8 bases. Germline CDR1 reads SGHTA; CDR2 reads FQGNSA. The CDR3 has 15 amino acids. J lost 1 base, V lost 6 bases, and 4 bases had no gene match. CDR3: CASRLSGGNTGELFF. The CDR3 region has the DNA TGTGCCAGCAGATTAAGCGGGGGGAACACCGGGGAGCTGTTTTTT.

The chain couples TRBV4-3 to TRBJ1-5; D unclear. V was shortened by 0 bases and J by 4 bases, with 16 bases between the two germline ends. The germline V gene encodes CDR1 LGHNA and CDR2 YSLEER. The CDR3 covers 17 residues. Here the CDR3 DNA reads TGCGCCAGCAGCCAAGACTGGGAGGAGGAGAATAATCAGCCCCAGCATTTT. Translation gives CASSQDWEEENNQPQHF.

In DNA form, the CDR3 reads TGTGCCACCCTCAGTGACAGGGCAACGGCTGAAGCTTTCTTT. Protein sequence: CATLSDRATAEAFF. The rearrangement uses TRBV27 and TRBJ1-1, with 7 bases that match TRBD1. The CDR3 has 14 amino acids. CDR1 and CDR2 from the germline V gene are MNHEY and SMNVEV (reference sequence). The J segment lost 6 bases and the V segment lost 10 bases, leaving 14 bases of the junction unmatched.

The CDR3 DNA sequence: TGTGCCAGCAGTTCCCAGGGGCCCACCGGGGAGCTGTTTTTT. This encodes CASSSQGPTGELFF. The rearrangement joins TRBV2 to TRBJ2-2, with D possibly TRBD1 on 6 matching bases. The CDR3 runs 14 residues. Germline V CDR1 and CDR2: SNHLY, FYNNEI. V lost 5 bases to trimming and J lost 4 bases, with 11 bases between them.

The chain combines TRBV7-9 with TRBJ2-3; D perhaps matches TRBD1 (6 bases). This CDR3 spans 15 amino acids. Trimming cost V 3 bases and J 2 bases, with 12 bases left between them. Germline V gives CDR1 SEHNR, CDR2 FQNEAQ (reference sequence). The CDR3 bases are TGTGCCAGCAGCTTCAGGGACATATTCACAGATACGCAGTATTTT. It translates to CASSFRDIFTDTQYF.

The chain combines TRBV10-3 with TRBJ2-7, with D tentatively TRBD1 (5 bases). The CDR3 has 15 residues. V lost 4 bases and J 1 base, leaving 14 bases between the germline ends. Germline CDR1 and CDR2: ENHRY and SYGVKD. The chain's CDR3 is CAISGLGAGSYEQYF. The CDR3 DNA reads as TGTGCCATCAGTGGGCTAGGGGCTGGGTCCTACGAGCAGTACTTC.

The V and J genes are TRBV6-5 and TRBJ1-1; perhaps TRBD1 as D (5 bases). Germline CDR1 MNHEY, CDR2 SVGAGI. The CDR3 extends over 15 amino acids. V lost 0 bases, J lost 5 bases, and 13 bases lay in between. CDR3 sequence (DNA): TGTGCCAGCAGTTACTCGATCCAGGGTGATACTGAAGCTTTCTTT. It yields the protein CASSYSIQGDTEAFF.

CDR3: CASSWGTQYEQYF. The CDR3 DNA follows: TGTGCCAGCAGCTGGGGGACTCAATACGAGCAGTACTTC. The genes are TRBV7-8 and TRBJ2-7, with D perhaps matching TRBD2 (6 bases). V was pared by 4 bases and J by 4 bases, with 11 bases between. Germline V gives CDR1 SGHVS, CDR2 FQNEAQ. The CDR3 spans 13 residues.

This clone turned up a few times. This chain connects TRBV18 to TRBJ1-2; D is possibly TRBD1 (6 bases). The V end was cut by 5 bases, the J end by 4 bases, with 14 bases between. CDR1 is KGHSH, CDR2 LQKENI, per germline. The CDR3 has 14 residues. CDR3 loop: CASSKAGASYGYTF. The CDR3, as DNA: TGTGCCAGCTCAAAGGCAGGGGCTAGCTATGGCTACACCTTC.

The CDR3 region has the DNA TGTGCCAGCAGGGAAACCCTCGGGACAGCGAACACCGGGGAGCTGTTTTTT. This gives the protein CASRETLGTANTGELFF. The chain uses TRBV2 and TRBJ2-2; 7 nucleotides align to TRBD1. The germline V gene encodes CDR1 SNHLY and CDR2 FYNNEI. Trimming removed 6 bases from V and 0 bases from J; junction bases left unmatched: 10. CDR3 length: 17 residues.

The V gene is TRBV7-3, the J gene TRBJ2-2; D perhaps matches TRBD1 (5 bases). This CDR3 has 13 amino acids. V gave up 5 bases and J gave up 5 bases, with 9 bases separating them. Germline assignment: CDR1 SGHTA and CDR2 FQGTGA. DNA of the CDR3: TGTGCCAGCAGCCTCGCAGGGACCGGGGAGCTGTTTTTT. This encodes CASSLAGTGELFF.

V and J are TRBV2 and TRBJ2-3, with 9 bases that match TRBD1. Trimming removed 6 bases from V and 4 bases from J; junction bases left unmatched: 5. Germline-derived CDR1 and CDR2 are SNHLY and FYNNEI. The CDR3 contains 14 residues. The CDR3 nucleotides are TGTGCCAGCAGAACAGGGGGCTTTTCAGATACGCAGTATTTT. Protein: CASRTGGFSDTQYF.